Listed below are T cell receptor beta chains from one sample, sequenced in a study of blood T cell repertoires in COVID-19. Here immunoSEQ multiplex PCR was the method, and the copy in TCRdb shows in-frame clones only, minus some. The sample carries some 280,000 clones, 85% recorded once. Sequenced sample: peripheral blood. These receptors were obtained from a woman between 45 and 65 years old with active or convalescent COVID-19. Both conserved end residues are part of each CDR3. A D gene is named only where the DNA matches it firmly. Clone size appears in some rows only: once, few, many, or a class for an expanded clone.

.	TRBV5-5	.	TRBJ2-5	CASSLDTHQETQYF	TGTGCCAGCAGCTTGGACACCCACCAAGAGACCCAGTACTTC
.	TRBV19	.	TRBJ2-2	CASSTGGGIVTGELFF	TGTGCCAGTAGTACCGGCGGAGGAATTGTAACCGGGGAGCTGTTTTTT
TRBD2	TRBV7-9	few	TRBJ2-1	CASSLVFGGRGDNEQFF	TGTGCCAGCAGCTTAGTGTTTGGCGGGAGAGGCGACAATGAGCAGTTCTTC
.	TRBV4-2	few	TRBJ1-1	CASTGPTNTEAFF	TGTGCCAGCACGGGCCCTACGAACACTGAAGCTTTCTTT
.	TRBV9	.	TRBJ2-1	CASSVTPLGSAGNEQFF	TGTGCCAGCAGCGTAACCCCCCTCGGGTCAGCGGGTAATGAGCAGTTCTTC
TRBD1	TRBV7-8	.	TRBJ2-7	CASSLQGQGDYEQYF	TGTGCCAGCAGCTTACAAGGACAGGGGGATTACGAGCAGTACTTC
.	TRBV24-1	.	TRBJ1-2	CATSDYGAYGYTF	TGTGCCACCAGTGATTATGGGGCCTATGGCTACACCTTC
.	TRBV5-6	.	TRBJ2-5	CASSLDLAGGETQYF	TGTGCCAGCAGCTTAGACCTGGCGGGCGGAGAGACCCAGTACTTC
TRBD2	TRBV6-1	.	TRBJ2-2	CASSEWTSGGTGELFF	TGTGCCAGCAGTGAATGGACTAGCGGAGGCACCGGGGAGCTGTTTTTT
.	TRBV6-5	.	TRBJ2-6	CASISHPSGANVLTF	TGTGCCAGCATCTCACATCCCTCTGGGGCCAACGTCCTGACTTTC
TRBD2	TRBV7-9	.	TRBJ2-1	CASSSLLAGVHNEQFF	TGTGCCAGCAGCTCCTTACTAGCGGGAGTACATAATGAGCAGTTCTTC
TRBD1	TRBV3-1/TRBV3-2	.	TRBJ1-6	CASSHRDGTGGNSPLHF	TGTGCCAGCAGCCATAGGGACGGGACAGGGGGCAATTCACCCCTCCACTTT
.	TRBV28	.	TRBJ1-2	CASSLTGNYGYTF	TGTGCCAGCAGCTTAACAGGGAACTATGGCTACACCTTC
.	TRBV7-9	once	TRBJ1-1	CASSFTGYEAFF	TGTGCCAGCAGCTTTACAGGGTATGAAGCTTTCTTT
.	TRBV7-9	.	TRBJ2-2	CASSPQGSRELFF	TGTGCCAGCAGCCCTCAGGGATCCCGGGAGCTGTTTTTT
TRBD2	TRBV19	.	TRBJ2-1	CASRQLADNEQFF	TGTGCCAGTAGGCAACTAGCGGACAATGAGCAGTTCTTC
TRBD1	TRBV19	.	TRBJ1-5	CASSMDRGYQPQHF	TGTGCCAGTAGTATGGACAGGGGGTATCAGCCCCAGCATTTT
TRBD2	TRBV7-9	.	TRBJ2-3	CASSLAPSGRARDTQYF	TGTGCCAGCAGCTTGGCGCCGAGCGGGAGGGCCAGAGATACGCAGTATTTT
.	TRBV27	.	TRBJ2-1	CASSPRGDAEFF	TGTGCCAGCAGTCCTCGGGGAGATGCGGAGTTCTTC
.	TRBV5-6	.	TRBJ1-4	CASSLLAATNEKLFF	TGTGCCAGCAGCTTGTTGGCCGCAACTAATGAAAAACTGTTTTTT
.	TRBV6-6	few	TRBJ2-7	CASSSWQYF	TGTGCCAGCAGTTCGTGGCAGTACTTC
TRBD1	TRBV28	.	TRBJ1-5	CATRAPRGTGNQPQHF	TGTGCCACTAGAGCCCCCAGGGGGACGGGCAATCAGCCCCAGCATTTT
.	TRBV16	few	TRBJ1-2	CASSQFNLSGYTF	TGTGCCAGCAGCCAGTTCAACTTGAGTGGCTACACCTTC
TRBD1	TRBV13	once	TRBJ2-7	CASSSGTGHSYEQYF	TGTGCCAGCAGCTCCGGGACAGGGCACTCCTACGAGCAGTACTTC
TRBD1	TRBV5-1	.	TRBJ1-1	CASSFSGTETEAFF	TGCGCCAGCAGCTTTTCCGGGACAGAGACTGAAGCTTTCTTT
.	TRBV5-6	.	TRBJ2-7	CASSPDSAYEQYF	TGTGCCAGCAGCCCGGACAGCGCCTACGAGCAGTACTTC